This TCR beta chain came from a study of T cells in Graves' hyperthyroidism and ophthalmopathy (dated 2019 in TCRdb). Regarding the research as a whole: Peripheral blood was sampled at the time of initial diagnosis, prior to any treatment. Prospective prediction of ophthalmopathy was tested in an independent validation cohort consisting of roughly 19 hyperthyroidism patients and around 16 patients who later progressed to ophthalmopathy. After sampling, hyperthyroidism patients received methimazole starting at 30 mg daily, and ophthalmopathy patients received high-dose intravenous methylprednisolone. A discovery cohort of about a hundred patients, 43 with Graves' ophthalmopathy and 55 to 60 with stable Graves' hyperthyroidism, was used to find distinguishing TCR V-J signatures. According to the paper, TCR Vbeta CDR3 sequencing was carried out on approximately 140 peripheral blood samples, which came from 40 to 45 ophthalmopathy, 70 to 80 hyperthyroidism and roughly 17 progressor patients. In addition, the study compared T-cell repertoires in thyroid tissue and in blood from six Graves' hyperthyroidism patients. The roughly 99 discovery patients were divided at random into training and test sets in a 7:3 ratio. The full study reports these points: No statistical method was used to fix the sample size in advance, and group allocation was not hidden from the investigators. In validation, progression to ophthalmopathy was predicted by the model with almost 71% sensitivity and about 72% specificity, a median of about 6.4 months before onset. Ophthalmopathy was separated from stable hyperthyroidism by a 13 V-J signature model, with 87.88% sensitivity and 81% to 82% specificity obtained in cross-validation and 80%/75% obtained in testing. Blood samples also contained most of the expanded thyroid clonotypes (frequency above 0.001), which suggests that blood repertoires may reflect thyroid immune responses.

Moderately to severely active disease, a Clinical Activity Score of at least 3, a NOSPECS grade of at least 4, and a duration under 3 months were present in ophthalmopathy patients. Patients with uncontrolled infections, other autoimmune diseases, pregnancy or lactation were excluded. Diagnoses were based on clinical symptoms, serum thyroxine and TRAb, thyroid ultrasound and orbital computed tomography. PBMCs were isolated from more than 8 ml of fresh peripheral blood by Ficoll-Paque density gradient centrifugation. Total RNA was extracted using Trizol reagent, and RNA quality was assessed on an Agilent 2100 Bioanalyzer. This clonotype has at least ten counts. This clone's antigen is unknown. Per-base quality was not reported, and no clone a single base away is much larger than it. Amplification of TCR beta CDR3 regions was carried out from RNA transcripts. For the first round of RT-PCR on the TCR CDR3, the HTBI primer set was used together with the Qiagen OneStep RT-PCR kit. Libraries were constructed in a second round of multiplex PCR, after which size selection and purification were performed. Paired-end sequencing of the libraries was performed with 100 bp reads on an Illumina HiSeq2000. Regarding the original processing steps: SOAPnuke was used to process the raw data, with reads discarded if the reads contained adapters or uncalled bases, had a mean Phred below 15, or lacked an exact constant-primer or identifier match. COPE v1.2.5 was used to merge high-quality paired reads, and clonotypes were defined as unique nucleotide sequences. Clonotypes were aligned to IMGT TRBV, TRBD and TRBJ reference segments using MiTCR v1.1. The analysis included only V-J combinations with a frequency above 0.0001, which together covered around 99% of the repertoires. The TCS score was defined as F50 (clonal expansion) divided by E x V (chaos), with BLOSUM62-based TCRdist calculated between CDR3 peptides within each V-J. Welch's t-statistics and random forest reduced roughly 530 V-J features to fewer than 15, which were used in a naive Bayes classifier (R e1071). Clones were called with MiXCR by TCRdb after fastp trimmed the public reads at Q25, and only in-frame beta chains were retained. Rows merge per CDR3 protein into single entries with the most common DNA and genes. For this entry, the V and J calls and clone size follow TCRdb and not the study's own pipeline. The sample table shows about 290,000 distinct CDR3 sequences, and over 15% are seen once. The ten largest clones take up less than 70% of the sample.

Sample: blood. The receptor's source is a woman between 55 and 75 years old with Graves' ophthalmopathy.

CDR3 sequence: CASSQVHRGNNEQFF. The DNA sequence is TGTGCCAGCAGCCAAGTTCATAGGGGGAACAATGAGCAGTTCTTC. The V gene is TRBV3-1 and the J gene is TRBJ2-1; the D gene is perhaps TRBD1, on 6 matching bases. The germline ends are 12 bases apart after V is trimmed by 1 base and J by 5 bases. The CDR3 measures 15 amino acids from cysteine to phenylalanine. Solely the CDR3 DNA is kept, with 45 bases framed from the first base. CDR1 LGHDT and CDR2 YNNKEL were looked up in the germline V gene (reference sequence).